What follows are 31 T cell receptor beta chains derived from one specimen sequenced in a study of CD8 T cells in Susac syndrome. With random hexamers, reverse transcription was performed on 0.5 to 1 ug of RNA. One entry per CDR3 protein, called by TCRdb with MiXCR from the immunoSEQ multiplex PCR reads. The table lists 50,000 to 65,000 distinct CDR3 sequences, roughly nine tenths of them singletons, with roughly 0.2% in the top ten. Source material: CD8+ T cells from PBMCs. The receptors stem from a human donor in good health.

CDR3 region: CASSSLGELFF. The CDR3 nucleotides read TGTGCCAGCAGCTCACTTGGAGAACTGTTTTTT. The rearrangement links TRBV4-2 to TRBJ1-4; D remains unclear. In germline, CDR1 is LGHNA, CDR2 YNFKEQ. This CDR3 is built from 11 residues. With 5 bases removed from V and 12 bases from J, the gap between germline ends came to 10 bases.

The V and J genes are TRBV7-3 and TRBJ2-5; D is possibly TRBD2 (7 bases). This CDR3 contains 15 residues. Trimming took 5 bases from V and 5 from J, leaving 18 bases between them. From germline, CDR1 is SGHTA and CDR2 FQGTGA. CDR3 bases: TGTGCCAGCAGCCCAATGGGGGGGGCTTTGGAGACCCAGTACTTC. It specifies CASSPMGGALETQYF.

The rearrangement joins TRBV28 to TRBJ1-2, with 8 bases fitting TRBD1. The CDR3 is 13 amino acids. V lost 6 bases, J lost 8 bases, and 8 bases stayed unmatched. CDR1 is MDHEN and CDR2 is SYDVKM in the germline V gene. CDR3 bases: TGTGCCAGCAGCCCCAGACAGGGGAAGGGCTACACCTTC. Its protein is CASSPRQGKGYTF.

In nucleotides, the CDR3 is TGTGCCAGTACCGGTAGCGGGGGGTCTCGGTACAATGAGCAGTTCTTC. Translated: CASTGSGGSRYNEQFF. The J gene is TRBJ2-1, the V gene TRBV19; 10 nucleotides match TRBD2. This CDR3 contains 16 residues. V was clipped by 7 bases and J by 4 bases; unmatched bases: 10. The V gene's germline CDR1 is LNHDA and CDR2 SQIVND (reference sequence).

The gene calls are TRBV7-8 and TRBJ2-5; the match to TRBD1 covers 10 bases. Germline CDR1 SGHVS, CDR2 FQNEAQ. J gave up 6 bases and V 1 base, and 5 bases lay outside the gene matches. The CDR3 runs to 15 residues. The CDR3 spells CASSLGTGGGQTQYF. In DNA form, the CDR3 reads TGTGCCAGCAGCTTAGGGACAGGGGGAGGACAGACCCAGTACTTC.

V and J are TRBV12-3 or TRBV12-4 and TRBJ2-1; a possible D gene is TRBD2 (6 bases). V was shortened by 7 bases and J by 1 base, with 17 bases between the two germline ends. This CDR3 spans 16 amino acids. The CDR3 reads CASMYWWGESYNEQFF. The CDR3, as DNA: TGTGCCAGCATGTATTGGTGGGGGGAATCCTACAATGAGCAGTTCTTC.

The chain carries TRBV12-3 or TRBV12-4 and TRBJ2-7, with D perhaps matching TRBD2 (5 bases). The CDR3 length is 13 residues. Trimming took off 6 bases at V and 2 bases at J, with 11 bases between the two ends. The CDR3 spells CASRSTGTYEQYF. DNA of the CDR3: TGTGCCAGCAGGTCGACGGGAACCTACGAGCAGTACTTC.

CDR3 in DNA: TGTGCCAGCAGTGAGCCGGGGGCCTATGGAGGTTACAATGAGCAGTTCTTC. It specifies CASSEPGAYGGYNEQFF. V usage is TRBV25-1 and J usage is TRBJ2-1; D may match TRBD1 or TRBD2 (6 bases each). Germline-derived CDR1 and CDR2 are MGHDK and SYGVNS. V was shortened by 3 bases and J by 4 bases, with 19 bases between the two germline ends. The CDR3 sequence is 17 residues long.

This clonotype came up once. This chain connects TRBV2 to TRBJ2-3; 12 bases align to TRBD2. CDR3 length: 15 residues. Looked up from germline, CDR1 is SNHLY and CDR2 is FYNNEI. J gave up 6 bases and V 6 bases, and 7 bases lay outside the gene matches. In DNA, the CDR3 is TGTGCCAGCAGCTCCACTAGCGGGGGGATGGATACGCAGTATTTT. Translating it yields CASSSTSGGMDTQYF.

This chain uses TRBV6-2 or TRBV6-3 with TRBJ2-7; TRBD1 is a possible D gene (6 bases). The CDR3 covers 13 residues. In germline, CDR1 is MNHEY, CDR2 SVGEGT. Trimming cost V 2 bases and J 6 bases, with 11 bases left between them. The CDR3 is CASSYTGLVEQYF. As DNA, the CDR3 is TGTGCCAGCAGTTACACAGGGTTGGTCGAGCAGTACTTC.

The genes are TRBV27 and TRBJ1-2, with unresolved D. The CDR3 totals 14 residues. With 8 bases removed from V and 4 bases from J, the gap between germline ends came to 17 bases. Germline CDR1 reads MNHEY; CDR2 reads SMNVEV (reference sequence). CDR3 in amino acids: CASGPDTKSYGYTF. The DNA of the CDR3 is TGTGCCAGCGGACCTGACACAAAGAGCTATGGCTACACCTTC.

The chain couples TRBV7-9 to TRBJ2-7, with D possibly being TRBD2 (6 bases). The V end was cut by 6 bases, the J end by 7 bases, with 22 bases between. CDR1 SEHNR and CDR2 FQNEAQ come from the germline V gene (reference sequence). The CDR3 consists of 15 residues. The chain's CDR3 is CASRRPGLSNEEQYF. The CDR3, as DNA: TGTGCCAGCAGGCGACCGGGACTGTCTAATGAAGAGCAGTACTTC. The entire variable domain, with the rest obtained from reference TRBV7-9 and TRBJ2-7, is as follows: DTGVSQNPRHKITKRGQNVTFRCDPISEHNRLYWYRQTLGQGPEFLTYFQNEAQLEKSRLLSDRFSAERPKGSFSTLEIQRTEQGDSAMYLCASRRPGLSNEEQYFGPGTRLTVT.

CDR3 in amino acids: CASIPGDRVDEQYF. CDR3 nucleotide sequence: TGTGCCAGCATCCCGGGGGACAGGGTGGACGAGCAGTACTTC. This sequence joins TRBV7-9 and TRBJ2-7; 9 bases are a match to TRBD1. In germline, CDR1 is SEHNR, CDR2 FQNEAQ (reference sequence). V lost 7 bases, J lost 5 bases, and 9 bases stayed unmatched. This CDR3 is 14 amino acids long.

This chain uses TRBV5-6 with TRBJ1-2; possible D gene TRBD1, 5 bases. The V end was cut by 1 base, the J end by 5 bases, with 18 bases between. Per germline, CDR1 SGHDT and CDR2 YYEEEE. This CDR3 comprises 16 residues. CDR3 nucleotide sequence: TGTGCCAGCAGCTTGCTGCCTCAGGGTCTTGTTTATGGCTACACCTTC. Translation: CASSLLPQGLVYGYTF.

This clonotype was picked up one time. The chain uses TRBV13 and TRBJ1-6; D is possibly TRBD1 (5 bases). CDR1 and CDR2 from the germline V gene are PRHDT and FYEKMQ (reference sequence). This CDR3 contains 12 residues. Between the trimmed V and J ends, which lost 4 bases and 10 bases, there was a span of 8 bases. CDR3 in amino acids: CASSSSGSPLHF. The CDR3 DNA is TGTGCCAGCAGCTCCTCAGGGTCACCCCTCCACTTT. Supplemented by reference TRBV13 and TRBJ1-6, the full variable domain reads AAGVIQSPRHLIKEKRETATLKCYPIPRHDTVYWYQQGPGQDPQFLISFYEKMQSDKGSIPDRFSAQQFSDYHSELNMSSLELGDSALYFCASSSSGSPLHFGNGTRLTVT.

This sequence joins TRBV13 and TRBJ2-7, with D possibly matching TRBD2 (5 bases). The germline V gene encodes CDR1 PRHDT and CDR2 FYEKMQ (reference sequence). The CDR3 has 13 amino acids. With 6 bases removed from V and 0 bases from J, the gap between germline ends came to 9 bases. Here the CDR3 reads CASSLDFSYEQYF. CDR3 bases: TGTGCCAGCAGTTTGGACTTCTCCTACGAGCAGTACTTC.

CDR3 protein: CASSAGTGGHEQYF. The CDR3 DNA follows: TGTGCCAGCAGCGCCGGGACAGGGGGCCACGAGCAGTACTTC. This chain connects TRBV3-1 to TRBJ2-7; 12 bases fit TRBD1. Germline CDR1 reads LGHDT; CDR2 reads YNNKEL (reference sequence). V lost 5 bases and J lost 5; bases outside the gene matches: 4. The CDR3 runs to 14 residues.

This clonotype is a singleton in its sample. CDR3 residues: CASSLVVAGGRNEQFF. The CDR3 nucleotides read TGTGCCAGCAGCTTAGTCGTAGCGGGGGGGCGCAATGAGCAGTTCTTC. V and J are TRBV11-2 and TRBJ2-1, with TRBD2 identical over 11 bases. Germline-derived CDR1 and CDR2 are SGHAT and FQNNGV. The V and J ends lost 1 base and 6 bases, in that order; junction bases with no gene match: 5. The CDR3 extends over 16 amino acids.

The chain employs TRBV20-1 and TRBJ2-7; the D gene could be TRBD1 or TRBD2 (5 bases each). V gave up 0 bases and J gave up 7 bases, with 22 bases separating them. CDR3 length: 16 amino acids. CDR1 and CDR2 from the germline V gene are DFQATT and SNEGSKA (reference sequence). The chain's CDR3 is CSAREVKGLGDSEQYF. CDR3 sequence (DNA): TGCAGTGCTAGAGAGGTGAAAGGGTTGGGGGATAGTGAGCAGTACTTC.

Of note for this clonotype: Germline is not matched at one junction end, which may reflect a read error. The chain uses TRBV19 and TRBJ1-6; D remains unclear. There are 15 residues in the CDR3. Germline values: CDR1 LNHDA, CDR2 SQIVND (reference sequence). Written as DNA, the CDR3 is TGTGCCAGTAGGATAGAGGGTAACTATAATTCACCCCTCCACTTT. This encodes CASRIEGNYNSPLHF.

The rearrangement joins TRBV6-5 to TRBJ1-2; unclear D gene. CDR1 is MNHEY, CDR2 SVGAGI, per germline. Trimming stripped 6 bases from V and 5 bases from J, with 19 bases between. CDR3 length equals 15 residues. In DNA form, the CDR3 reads TGTGCCAGCAGGAATGACCCATGGGAGAGTTATGGCTACACCTTC. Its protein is CASRNDPWESYGYTF.

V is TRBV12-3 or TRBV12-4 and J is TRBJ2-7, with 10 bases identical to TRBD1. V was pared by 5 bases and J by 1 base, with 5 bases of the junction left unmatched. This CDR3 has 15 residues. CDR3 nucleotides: TGTGCCAGCAGTCTCGGGACAGGGGTTTCCTACGAGCAGTACTTC. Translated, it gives CASSLGTGVSYEQYF.

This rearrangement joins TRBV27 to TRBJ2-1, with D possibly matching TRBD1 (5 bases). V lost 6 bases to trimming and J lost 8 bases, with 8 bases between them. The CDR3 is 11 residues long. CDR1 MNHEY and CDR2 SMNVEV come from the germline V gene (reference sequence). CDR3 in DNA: TGTGCCAGCAGCCCAGGGTATGAGCAGTTCTTC. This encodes CASSPGYEQFF.

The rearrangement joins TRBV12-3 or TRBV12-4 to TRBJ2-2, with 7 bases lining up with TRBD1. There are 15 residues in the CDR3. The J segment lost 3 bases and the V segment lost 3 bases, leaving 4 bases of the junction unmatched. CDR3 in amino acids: CASSFTGADTGELFF. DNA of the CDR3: TGTGCCAGCAGTTTCACAGGGGCCGACACCGGGGAGCTGTTTTTT.

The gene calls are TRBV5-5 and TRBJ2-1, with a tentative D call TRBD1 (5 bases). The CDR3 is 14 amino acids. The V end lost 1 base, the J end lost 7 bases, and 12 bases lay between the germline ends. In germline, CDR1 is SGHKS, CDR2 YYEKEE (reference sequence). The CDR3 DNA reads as TGTGCCAGCAGCTTGAAGGGGAACGGAAATGAGCAGTTCTTC. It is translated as CASSLKGNGNEQFF.

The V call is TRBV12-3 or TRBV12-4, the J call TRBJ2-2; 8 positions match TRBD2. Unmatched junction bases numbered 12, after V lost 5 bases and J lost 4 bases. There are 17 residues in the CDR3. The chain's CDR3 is CASSGFRDGGGTGELFF. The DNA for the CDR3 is TGTGCCAGCAGTGGTTTCCGGGACGGGGGGGGCACCGGGGAGCTGTTTTTT.

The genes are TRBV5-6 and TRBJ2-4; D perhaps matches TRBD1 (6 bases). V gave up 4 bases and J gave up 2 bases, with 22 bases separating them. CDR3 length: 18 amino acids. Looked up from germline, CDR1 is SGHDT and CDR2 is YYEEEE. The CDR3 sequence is CASSIPRDTSPPKNIQYF. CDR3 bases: TGTGCCAGCAGCATCCCACGGGACACCAGCCCTCCCAAAAACATTCAGTACTTC.

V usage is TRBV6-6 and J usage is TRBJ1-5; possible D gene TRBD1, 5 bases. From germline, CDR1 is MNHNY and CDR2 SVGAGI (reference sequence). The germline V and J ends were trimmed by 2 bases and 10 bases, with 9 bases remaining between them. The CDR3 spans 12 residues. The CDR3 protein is CASSYPGGPQHF. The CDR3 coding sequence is TGTGCCAGCAGTTACCCCGGGGGTCCCCAGCATTTT.

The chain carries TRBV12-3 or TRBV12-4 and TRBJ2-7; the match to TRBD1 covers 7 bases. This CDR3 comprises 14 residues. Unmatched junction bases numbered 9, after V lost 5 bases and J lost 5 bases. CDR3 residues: CASSTGTGANEQYF. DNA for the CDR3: TGTGCCAGCAGTACTGGAACAGGGGCTAACGAGCAGTACTTC.

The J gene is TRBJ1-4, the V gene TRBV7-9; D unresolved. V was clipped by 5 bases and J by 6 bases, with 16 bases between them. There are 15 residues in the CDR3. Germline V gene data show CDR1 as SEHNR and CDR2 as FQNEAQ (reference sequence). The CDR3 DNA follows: TGTGCCAGCAGCCACCTGAAATGGGGAGATGAAAAACTGTTTTTT. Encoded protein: CASSHLKWGDEKLFF.

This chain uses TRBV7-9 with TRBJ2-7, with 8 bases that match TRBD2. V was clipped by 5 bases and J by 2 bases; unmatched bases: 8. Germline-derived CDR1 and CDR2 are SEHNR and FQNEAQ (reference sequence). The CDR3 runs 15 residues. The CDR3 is CASSVAGGPAYEQYF. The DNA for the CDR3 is TGTGCCAGCAGCGTCGCGGGGGGCCCCGCCTACGAGCAGTACTTC. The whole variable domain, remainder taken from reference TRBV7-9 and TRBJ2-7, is DTGVSQNPRHKITKRGQNVTFRCDPISEHNRLYWYRQTLGQGPEFLTYFQNEAQLEKSRLLSDRFSAERPKGSFSTLEIQRTEQGDSAMYLCASSVAGGPAYEQYFGPGTRLTVT.